Sequencing of this T cell receptor beta chain was carried out in a study of cytomegalovirus exposure and HLA in healthy donors (dated by TCRdb to 2015 to 2018). About the investigation overall: In an earlier analysis of roughly 590 of the donors, around 290 Gb of sequence data and some 100 million unique TCR beta sequences from 180 million or so T cells were reported. Rather than using new phenotypic data, the later analysis identified candidate immune exposures from TCR beta sequences and from how often those sequences occurred across donors. Four to six DR-DQ haplotypes were handled as single units for association and clustering, since linkage in the cohort was strong. An earlier analysis of a few hundred of the donors applied high-throughput TCR beta sequencing to assess whether each TCR beta V gene segment acted as functional or pseudogenic. To study patterns of TCR occurrence, a later analysis re-analyzed previously published TCR beta repertoires from several hundred donors and added high-resolution HLA genotyping. Every discovery cohort repertoire had been produced on one sequencing platform. Donor age, sex, ethnicity and CMV serostatus were compiled together with the repertoire data. Genome-wide SNP genotypes for about 65% of the roughly 700 donors were used in a later genetic analysis, which treated that subset as a discovery cohort. HLA typing included class I and class II loci at four-digit resolution. Along with the roughly 670-subject first cohort, a separate validation cohort of over 90 different subjects was used. High-throughput TCR immunosequencing, statistical association of individual TCRs with disease status, and machine learning were combined to predict cytomegalovirus infection status. Typing coverage varied by locus: about 629-630 donors for A, B, C, DRB1 and DQB1; approximately 560 for DQA1; around 570 for DPA1; 450 to 480 for DPB1. The study was designed to test whether signatures of past pathogen exposure could be identified by cataloging public T cell receptors. Among 300 to 500 genotyped donors of the cohort, an average of around 250,000 unique TCR beta nucleotide sequences was sequenced per donor, of which roughly 17% were non-productive. The genetic ancestry cluster associated with self-reported Caucasian donors included around 76% of the roughly 380 genotyped donors. Using immunosequencing, the study profiled T cell repertoires from approximately 700 subjects and related those repertoires to cytomegalovirus serostatus. An early release covering just under 650 HLA-typed donors comprised 250 to 350 gigabases of sequencing data and tens of millions of unique TCR sequences. Results the study describes overall, beyond this receptor: The classifier was reported to diagnose cytomegalovirus status with high specificity and sensitivity in both the original cohort and the validation cohort. In a later analysis, TCR association rates were found to vary across HLA loci, with the most associated TCRs seen for DRB1 alleles and the fewest for HLA-C alleles. A later genetic analysis reported fewer N-insertions in productive TCRs among donors in an Asian-associated ancestry cluster than the approximately 670-donor mean. The presence/absence analyses assumed that sequencing depth was roughly uniform across donors, and that assumption may not be true. A few of the identified cytomegalovirus-associated TCR beta chains were confirmed in vitro to be specific for cytomegalovirus antigens. A further reported finding was that TCR beta sequences accurately predicted the HLA-A and HLA-B alleles for most subjects in the first cohort. Most CMV-associated TCR beta chains appeared to be HLA-restricted in a later analysis, and the HLA associations seemed to be driven largely by CMV exposure. In a later analysis, some 17,000 TCR beta sequences were associated with specific HLA alleles at a false discovery rate of 0.05. The earlier analysis of about 600 of the donors excluded roughly 16 rarely observed V segments, including chromosome 9 orphons, because counts were too low. Because HLA typing was unavailable for some donors at each locus, only the typed subset was used in association tests. In an earlier analysis of approximately 590 of the donors, most TCR beta V segments appeared in productive rearrangements about 87% or about 30% of the time, broadly matching IMGT annotations. The authors suggested that the approach could potentially be generalized to other disease states and immunological phenotypes. The study gave a list of some 150 TCR beta chains associated with cytomegalovirus. The sequencing pipeline was judged likely to have produced a cluster of highly shared sequence variants as a technical artifact. A later analysis found that HLA-associated TCR beta chains were more clonally expanded and had lower generation probabilities than equally common non-associated chains. According to a later analysis, parvovirus B19, influenza, CMV and Epstein-Barr virus appeared linked to several top co-occurrence clusters. The only immune exposure information available for the cohort was CMV serostatus. A later genetic analysis associated a missense DCLRE1C variant with V-gene and J-gene trimming of TCR beta chains, and an independent cohort replicated the association. This cohort had only TCR beta chains sequenced, and the lack of alpha or paired-chain data limited which features could be detected. While some public TCRs were present in many individuals, most TCR sequences turned up only very rarely across donors. Strong co-occurrence of HLA alleles, especially DR and DQ, made assigning TCR associations to individual alleles difficult. Because the 87-base-pair reads could not distinguish some IMGT-functional V segments, including TRBV6-2 and TRBV6-3, those segments were excluded. Linkage disequilibrium might explain the correlated functional status among segregating V segments, but an unknown experimental factor could not be excluded.

CDR1 is given as MNHNS and CDR2 as SASEGT, both from the germline V gene. At the junction V is shortened by 2 bases and J by 1 base, with 9 bases in between. The CDR3 runs 15 residues from the cysteine to the phenylalanine. Solely the CDR3 DNA is kept, with 45 bases framed from the first base. The protocol used for the library was the immunoSEQ multiplex PCR assay. For the multiplex PCR, a mixture combining 60 forward primers for TCR Vbeta segments and 13 reverse primers for TCR Jbeta segments was used. Amplification of the CDR3 region of rearranged TCR beta genes was performed with a multiplex PCR assay on genomic DNA. On the Illumina HiSeq System, the amplified TCR beta libraries were sequenced as 87-base-pair reads. For the original study's pipeline: A later analysis counted about 82 million unique TCR beta chains across the 670 or so repertoires, and 10 million to 11 million of these chains were shared by at least two donors. To remove PCR and sequencing errors, raw reads were error-corrected and collapsed into unique sequences using a nearest-neighbor algorithm that merged closely related sequences. CDR3 sequences were aligned to IMGT reference sequences to assign V, D and J gene segments. For a sequence to be retained, at least a six-nucleotide match to both a V gene segment and a J gene segment was required. Rearrangements were classified as productive when the CDR3 lacked stop codons and remained in frame with V and J, and all other rearrangements were classified as non-productive. Following IMGT convention, CDR3 was defined as the stretch from the second conserved V-encoded cysteine up to the conserved J-encoded phenylalanine. The earlier analysis of approximately 590 of the donors excluded any sequence lacking an unambiguous match to a single V gene segment. An earlier analysis of a few hundred of the donors classified V segments as functional when productive rearrangements were above 56.7% and as segregating when the standard deviation between donors was above 5%. To diagnose cytomegalovirus status from the catalog of TCR beta chain sequences, a statistical classification framework was built. In a later analysis, TCR nucleotide sequences were compared against IMGT/GENE-DB human TR gene sequences so that V and J genes could be assigned. In a later analysis, CDR3 sequences and most-parsimonious VDJ recombination scenarios were assigned using the TCRdist pipeline. A later analysis defined each TCR beta chain by its CDR3 amino acid sequence plus V-gene family, and excluded reads lacking a unique V-gene family. To address suspected cross-contamination and a sequencing artifact, a later analysis removed a few hundred highly shared, low-generation-probability nucleotide sequences. In a later analysis, a clonal expansion index for each public chain was calculated from normalized within-repertoire ranks of inferred template counts. A later analysis computed generation probabilities with a VDJ recombination model fitted to out-of-frame rearrangements, and checked the results against IGoR. Hypergeometric tests were used in a later analysis to score TCR-TCR, TCR-HLA and TCR-CMV co-occurrence, with a repertoire-size bias correction applied to the TCR pairs. A later analysis estimated false discovery rates by permuting HLA or CMV assignments 20 times. In a later analysis, co-occurring TCRs were grouped with DBSCAN, and TCRdist sequence similarity was added when clustering was performed within HLA-allele-positive subsets. For co-occurrence clustering, repertoires with fewer than 30,000 or more than 120,000 public chains were excluded, along with about five repertoires with anomalous nucleotide sharing. TCRdb took this table from immuneACCESS and kept in-frame rearrangements with V and J called. Such tables lack part of the clones; where checked against another copy, unresolved V genes explain under half of the gap, and the rest is unexplained. V and J calls and clone size are those listed in that table; D and trimming were worked out from the DNA. This sample has 160,000 or so clones in its table, and more than 60% of those were observed once. In total, the top ten clones hold about 4.6% of the sample.

Concerning this clone: It has no known antigen specificity. The input lacks base qualities; no much larger clone sits a single base away.

The cohort was made up of roughly 670 healthy bone marrow donors. All cohort members were sampled while nominally healthy, although unrecorded immune exposures were likely present. The donor was CMV seronegative and belonged to the group of approximately 320 seronegative cohort members. Every donor gave a peripheral blood sample, and the peripheral blood mononuclear cells from that sample were used for TCR beta sequencing. Genomic DNA extraction from the blood cell samples was performed with the Qiagen DNeasy Blood Extraction Kit. The source of this sequence is a man in his forties in good health and CMV-seronegative. Recombination connected TRBV6-1 to TRBJ1-5; the D segment could be TRBD1, given 5 matching bases. The sample was PBMCs. The DNA sequence is as follows: TGTGCCAGCAGTGAATGGGGGGTGAGCAATCAGCCCCAGCATTTT. Its protein is CASSEWGVSNQPQHF.